Below, 15 T cell receptor beta chains from the same sample are listed, as sequenced in a study of response to subunit inactivated influenza vaccine. TCRdb re-called the RT-PCR reads with MiXCR, one entry per CDR3 protein. The table has approximately 500,000 distinct CDR3 sequences, around 21% seen once. The data also belong to a second study, concerning T cells expressing NK-cell markers. That paper adds: cDNA encoding TCR beta was synthesized via 5'RACE template switching incorporating UMIs.

Here the sequenced sample was CD4+ T cells sorted from PBMCs, taken 11 to 12 days after vaccination. The receptors were gathered from a man in his fifties or sixties who received an inactivated influenza vaccine.

V usage is TRBV6-5 and J usage is TRBJ2-7; 8 bases are shared with TRBD1. In germline, CDR1 is MNHEY, CDR2 SVGAGI. V gave up 4 bases and J gave up 3 bases; unmatched junction bases: 5. This CDR3 spans 14 amino acids. CDR3 nucleotide sequence: TGTGCCAGCAGTTCACAGGGGGGAGGCTACGAGCAGTACTTC. Protein sequence: CASSSQGGGYEQYF.

The chain recombines TRBV5-1 with TRBJ1-6; perhaps TRBD1 as D (5 bases). Trimming removed 1 base from V and 4 bases from J, with 9 bases in between. The germline gives CDR1 SGHRS, CDR2 YFSETQ. This CDR3 spans 15 amino acids. CDR3 bases: TGCGCCAGCAGCTTGTCCGACAGTTATAATTCACCCCTCCACTTT. Encoded protein: CASSLSDSYNSPLHF.

This clonotype was found a few times. The V gene is TRBV5-1, the J gene TRBJ2-3, with 7 bases matching TRBD2. V lost 7 bases, J lost 2 bases, and 7 bases stayed unmatched. The germline V gene encodes CDR1 SGHRS and CDR2 YFSETQ. The CDR3 contains 14 residues. The CDR3 spells CASSTAGYTDTQYF. The CDR3 coding sequence is TGCGCCAGCTCCACAGCGGGGTACACAGATACGCAGTATTTT.

This rearrangement joins TRBV7-2 to TRBJ2-6; unclear D gene. Germline V gene lookup returns CDR1 SGHTA and CDR2 FQGNSA. The CDR3 extends over 15 amino acids. V lost 3 bases and J lost 7, with 13 bases in between. CDR3 sequence reads: CASSFVLRRANVLTF. The CDR3 DNA sequence: TGTGCCAGCAGCTTCGTGTTAAGGCGAGCCAACGTCCTGACTTTC.

Comment on this clonotype: At one end, the junction sequence differs from germline, possibly due to a read error. J is TRBJ2-7 and V is TRBV5-1; possibly TRBD2 for D (6 bases). The CDR3 has 15 residues. CDR1 and CDR2 from the germline V gene are SGHRS and YFSETQ. The CDR3 loop is CASSLVRGSSYEQYF. The DNA of the CDR3 is TGTGCCAGCAGCTTAGTACGGGGGAGCTCCTACGAGCAGTACTTC.

The gene calls are TRBV5-1 and TRBJ2-5; no definite D call. Trimming cost V 5 bases and J 1 base, with 18 bases left between them. The CDR3 totals 16 residues. Germline V lookup: CDR1 SGHRS, CDR2 YFSETQ. CDR3 in amino acids: CASRPGTRSVQETQYF. CDR3 DNA sequence: TGCGCCAGCAGACCAGGTACACGGTCAGTCCAAGAGACCCAGTACTTC.

Concerning this clonotype: Its ends do not fully match the called genes, so a read error is possible. The V call is TRBV5-1, the J call TRBJ1-4; D not resolved. The germline gives CDR1 SGHRS, CDR2 YFSETQ. The CDR3 consists of 14 residues. This chain's CDR3 is CARSLGARSEKLFF. DNA of the CDR3: TGCGCCCGCAGCTTGGGCGCACGGAGTGAAAAACTGTTTTTT.

This clonotype was counted many times. This sequence joins TRBV29-1 and TRBJ1-2; D not certain. CDR3 length equals 11 residues. The V gene's germline CDR1 is SQVTM and CDR2 ANQGSEA. Trimming took off 3 bases at V and 2 bases at J, with 4 bases between the two ends. The CDR3 protein is CSVDGNYGYTF. The CDR3 region has the DNA TGCAGCGTTGACGGAAACTATGGCTACACCTTC. Together with reference TRBV29-1 and TRBJ1-2, the CDR3 gives the full variable domain: SAVISQKPSRDICQRGTSLTIQCQVDSQVTMMFWYRQQPGQSLTLIATANQGSEATYESGFVIDKFPISRPNLTFSTLTVSNMSPEDSSIYLCSVDGNYGYTFGSGTRLTVV.

The chain recombines TRBV27 with TRBJ2-5; 11 bases are a match to TRBD2. The CDR3 runs 17 residues. The J segment lost 5 bases and the V segment lost 6 bases, leaving 14 bases of the junction unmatched. CDR1 and CDR2 (germline): MNHEY, SMNVEV (reference sequence). Here the CDR3 DNA reads TGTGCCAGCAGGAAACAAAATAGCGGGGGGGTACGGGAGACCCAGTACTTC. This gives the protein CASRKQNSGGVRETQYF.

A few counts support this clonotype. The rearrangement joins TRBV18 to TRBJ2-5; 7 bases line up with TRBD1. J lost 5 bases, V lost 1 base, and 13 bases had no gene match. The germline V gene encodes CDR1 KGHSH and CDR2 LQKENI. The CDR3 has 17 residues. CDR3 amino acids: CASSPRARTGSRETQYF. CDR3 nucleotide sequence: TGTGCCAGCTCACCACGGGCCCGGACAGGCTCCAGGGAGACCCAGTACTTC.

This clonotype was seen a handful of times. This chain links TRBV7-2 with TRBJ2-3, with 8 nucleotides matching TRBD2. Germline V CDR1 and CDR2: SGHTA, FQGNSA. With V trimmed by 0 bases and J by 6 bases, 11 bases remained unmatched. The CDR3 is 17 amino acids. The CDR3 protein is CASSLAIPGIAGDTQYF. CDR3 bases: TGTGCCAGCAGCTTAGCTATCCCCGGGATAGCGGGGGATACGCAGTATTTT.

The J gene is TRBJ2-7, the V gene TRBV12-3 or TRBV12-4; 9 bases align to TRBD2. The V segment lost 3 bases and the J segment 3 bases; nucleotides outside the gene matches: 3. CDR3 length equals 14 residues. The chain's CDR3 is CASSFLAGDYEQYF. As DNA, the CDR3 is TGTGCCAGCAGTTTCTTAGCGGGGGACTACGAGCAGTACTTC.

The chain links TRBV4-2 to TRBJ2-1; D is uncertain. Germline CDR1 reads LGHNA; CDR2 reads YNFKEQ. CDR3 length: 16 residues. V was trimmed by 0 bases and J by 2 bases, leaving 11 bases between them. DNA of the CDR3: TGTGCCAGCAGCCAAGACGAAAGGGCGGCCTACAATGAGCAGTTCTTC. Residues: CASSQDERAAYNEQFF.

The V call is TRBV7-8, the J call TRBJ1-1; 7 nucleotides agree with TRBD1. Trimming removed 5 bases from V and 1 base from J; junction bases left unmatched: 7. CDR1 is SGHVS, CDR2 FQNEAQ, per germline. The CDR3 spans 15 residues. DNA of the CDR3: TGTGCCAGCAGCCTAATGGGACAGAGGAACACTGAAGCTTTCTTT. It specifies CASSLMGQRNTEAFF.

The rearrangement joins TRBV20-1 to TRBJ2-4; no firm D call. The CDR3 spans 12 residues. Between the trimmed V and J ends, which lost 4 bases and 7 bases, there was a span of 11 bases. Germline loops: CDR1 DFQATT, CDR2 SNEGSKA (reference sequence). CDR3 coding DNA: TGCAGTGCTATTGGGGTGCGGAACATTCAGTACTTC. It encodes CSAIGVRNIQYF.